A selection of T cell receptor beta chains follows, all from one sample in a study of cytomegalovirus exposure and HLA in healthy donors. Method: immunoSEQ multiplex PCR; TCRdb's copy keeps in-frame clones and lacks some. This sample has 150,000 to 200,000 clones, with 65% to 85% found just once. Sequencing input: PBMCs. Every receptor here comes from a middle-aged man in good health and CMV-seropositive. Both conserved end residues are part of each CDR3. D genes are given only for firm matches. Size tells how often a clone was seen (once, few, many) or the class of an expanded clone, and some rows leave it out.

J | D | length | V | size | DNA | CDR3
TRBJ1-5 | TRBD1 | 18 | TRBV27 | NA | TGTGCCAGTTCCCCCACGACAGGGGGCACCCTTAGCAATCAGCCCCAGCATTTT | CASSPTTGGTLSNQPQHF
TRBJ2-2 | TRBD1 | 17 | TRBV4-3 | NA | TGCGCCAGCAGCCAAGATGGGGGAACAGGGGGCGACGGGGAGCTGTTTTTT | CASSQDGGTGGDGELFF
TRBJ2-3 | TRBD2 | 14 | TRBV29-1 | NA | TGCAGCGTTCGGGGGGCGGGGGGTAAAGATACGCAGTATTTT | CSVRGAGGKDTQYF
TRBJ2-3 | NA | 14 | TRBV5-8 | NA | TGTGCCAGCAGCTTCCAGACAGGACTAGATACGCAGTATTTT | CASSFQTGLDTQYF
TRBJ1-2 | NA | 15 | TRBV6-1 | once | TGTGCCAGCAGTCCCCTAAACGGAGGGGCGCGTGGCTACACCTTC | CASSPLNGGARGYTF
TRBJ1-5 | NA | 15 | TRBV5-5 | NA | TGTGCCAGCAGCAGTCCGGGGGGCAGTAATCAGCCCCAGCATTTT | CASSSPGGSNQPQHF
TRBJ2-3 | NA | 14 | TRBV5-1 | once | TGCGCCAGCAGCTTAGGAGGGTTCCCAGATACGCAGTATTTT | CASSLGGFPDTQYF
TRBJ1-4 | NA | 13 | TRBV30 | once | TGTGCCTTCTCCCCAGGGTTTGGGGAAAAACTGTTTTTT | CAFSPGFGEKLFF
TRBJ1-3 | TRBD1 | 16 | TRBV30 | NA | TGTGCCTGGAGTGTACGTAGGGGGCAGACTGGAAACACCATATATTTT | CAWSVRRGQTGNTIYF
TRBJ2-5 | NA | 13 | TRBV11-3 | NA | TGTGCCAGCAGCGCGGACTTAGAAGAGACCCAGTACTTC | CASSADLEETQYF
TRBJ1-5 | NA | 13 | TRBV10-3 | NA | TGTGCCATCTCGGACAGTAGCAATCAGCCCCAGCATTTT | CAISDSSNQPQHF
TRBJ2-7 | TRBD1 | 12 | TRBV2 | NA | TGTGCCAGCCGCGACAGGGTCTACGAGCAGTACTTC | CASRDRVYEQYF
TRBJ2-5 | NA | 14 | TRBV6-1 | NA | TGTGCCAGCACAGGGGTTGGGTCAGTTGAGACCCAGTACTTC | CASTGVGSVETQYF
TRBJ2-6 | NA | 17 | TRBV14 | once | TGTGCCAGCAGCCAACCCCGGGGGTATCCTGGGGCCAACGTCCTGACTTTC | CASSQPRGYPGANVLTF
TRBJ2-7 | NA | 13 | TRBV5-1 | NA | TGCGCCAGCAGCTTGAGCGGGCAGGACGAGCAGTACTTC | CASSLSGQDEQYF
TRBJ1-3 | NA | 14 | TRBV10-3 | few | TGTGCCATCAGGGCGGATGGTACTGGAAACACTATATATTTT | CAIRADGTGNTIYF
TRBJ2-5 | NA | 14 | TRBV6-5 | few | TGTGCCAGCAGTCCTCGGAGCTCCCAAGAGACCCAGTACTTC | CASSPRSSQETQYF
TRBJ1-1 | TRBD1 | 15 | TRBV5-4 | few | TGTGCCAGCAGCTTGGGGACAGGGCTTAACACTGAAGCTTTCTTT | CASSLGTGLNTEAFF
TRBJ2-2 | NA | 14 | TRBV2 | NA | TGTGCCAGCAGTGAACAGGGAAGTACCGGGGAGCTGTTTTTT | CASSEQGSTGELFF
TRBJ1-2 | NA | 14 | TRBV19 | NA | TGTGCCAGTAGTATAGCCGGACAGTTCTATGGCTACACCTTC | CASSIAGQFYGYTF
TRBJ1-2 | NA | 16 | TRBV7-6 | NA | TGTGCCAGCAGCCCCCTATACAAAGGCAGGGGTTCTGGCTACACCTTC | CASSPLYKGRGSGYTF
TRBJ1-6 | TRBD1 | 14 | TRBV25-1 | NA | TGTGCCAGCAGGGAGACAGGGTCCGGGTCACCCCTCCACTTT | CASRETGSGSPLHF
TRBJ1-5 | NA | 16 | TRBV29-1 | NA | TGCAGCGTTGAATTAGGGGGTTACGGGAGCAATCAGCCCCAGCATTTT | CSVELGGYGSNQPQHF
TRBJ2-7 | TRBD1 | 15 | TRBV6-5 | once | TGTGCCAGCAGACTGACAGGGGGCGCTGGGCACGAGCAGTACTTC | CASRLTGGAGHEQYF
TRBJ2-1 | TRBD1 | 14 | TRBV19 | NA | TGTGCCACCGCCCCAGGGGGCCAATACAATGAGCAGTTCTTC | CATAPGGQYNEQFF
TRBJ2-3 | TRBD2 | 14 | TRBV6-5 | NA | TGTGCCAGCAGCCGACTAGCGGGGGGAGATACGCAGTATTTT | CASSRLAGGDTQYF
TRBJ1-2 | TRBD1 | 16 | TRBV7-8 | NA | TGTGCCAGCAGCTTAGAGGGACAGGGAAGGGGCTATGGCTACACCTTC | CASSLEGQGRGYGYTF
TRBJ2-2 | NA | 15 | TRBV5-1 | NA | TGCGCCAGCAGTCAAGACAGAACGAACACCGGGGAGCTGTTTTTT | CASSQDRTNTGELFF
TRBJ1-2 | TRBD1 | 12 | TRBV6-5 | NA | TGTGCCAGCAGTTTCAGGGGGGCTGGCTACACCTTC | CASSFRGAGYTF
TRBJ1-1 | NA | 13 | TRBV5-4 | once | TGTGCCAGCAGCTTCGGGGGGGGGACTGAAGCTTTCTTT | CASSFGGGTEAFF
TRBJ1-5 | TRBD1 | 13 | TRBV19 | NA | TGTGCCACCCTCCAGGGGGAAAATCAGCCCCAGCATTTT | CATLQGENQPQHF
TRBJ2-7 | NA | 16 | TRBV19 | NA | TGTGCCAGTAGTATGCAGGGGGGCTATAGTTCCTACGAGCAGTACTTC | CASSMQGGYSSYEQYF
TRBJ2-1 | NA | 15 | TRBV30 | few | TGTGCCTGGCGTTGGGGGGGGACAAATTACAATGAGCAGTTCTTC | CAWRWGGTNYNEQFF
TRBJ1-1 | TRBD1 | 15 | TRBV11-2 | NA | TGTGCCAGCAGCTTGACAGGGGGCCGGGGTACTGAAGCTTTCTTT | CASSLTGGRGTEAFF
TRBJ1-2 | NA | 19 | TRBV21-1 | NA | NA | CASSKVGQGTTTANYGYTF
TRBJ2-2 | TRBD1 | 15 | TRBV5-4 | NA | TGTGCCAGCAGCTTGGGCACAGGGGTGGGCGGGGAGCTGTTTTTT | CASSLGTGVGGELFF
TRBJ2-2 | NA | 16 | TRBV27 | NA | TGTGCCAGCAGCCAAACGCAGGCAACGAATACCGGGGAGCTGTTTTTT | CASSQTQATNTGELFF
TRBJ1-4 | NA | 14 | TRBV7-2 | NA | TGTGCCAGCAGCCCAGGGTCGACTAATGAAAAACTGTTTTTT | CASSPGSTNEKLFF
TRBJ2-2 | NA | 15 | TRBV4-1 | NA | TGCGCCAGCAGCCGATTAACAGAGAACGCCGGGGAGCTGTTTTTT | CASSRLTENAGELFF
TRBJ1-2 | NA | 13 | TRBV11-2 | NA | TGTGCCAGCAGCCAGACGGGGGTGAGTGGCTACACCTTC | CASSQTGVSGYTF
TRBJ1-2 | TRBD1 | 16 | TRBV5-4 | once | TGTGCCAGCAGCTTAACCTCGGGACAGGGCCACTATGGCTACACCTTC | CASSLTSGQGHYGYTF
TRBJ1-1 | NA | 13 | TRBV6-1 | NA | TGTGCCAGCAGTGGGCCCACCAACACTGAAGCTTTCTTT | CASSGPTNTEAFF
TRBJ2-7 | TRBD1 | 16 | TRBV12-5 | NA | TGTGCTAGTGGTCCTACTGGACAGGGGGCGGTCTACGAGCAGTACTTC | CASGPTGQGAVYEQYF
TRBJ2-7 | NA | 13 | TRBV6-5 | few | TGTGCCAGCAGTTACTCGATACAGTACGAGCAGTACTTC | CASSYSIQYEQYF
TRBJ2-7 | TRBD2 | 12 | TRBV7-9 | NA | TGTGCCAGCAGCTCCCCCGGGGGGGAGCAGTACTTC | CASSSPGGEQYF
TRBJ1-5 | NA | 16 | TRBV5-1 | NA | TGCGCCAGCAGCCAGGACGGACTGTATAGCAATCAGCCCCAGCATTTT | CASSQDGLYSNQPQHF
TRBJ2-4 | NA | 16 | TRBV7-9 | NA | TGTGCCAGCAGCCCTAGGCCTCGGACAGAGAAAAACATTCAGTACTTC | CASSPRPRTEKNIQYF
TRBJ2-7 | NA | 13 | TRBV7-3 | NA | TGTGCCAGCAGCTTAGGAGCGGGCGACGAGCAGTACTTC | CASSLGAGDEQYF
TRBJ1-5 | TRBD1 | 16 | TRBV30 | few | TGTGCCTGGACCGGTCGGGGGGACAGGGGAAATCAGCCCCAGCATTTT | CAWTGRGDRGNQPQHF
TRBJ1-1 | TRBD1 | 13 | TRBV29-1 | few | TGCAGCGTCGGGGGACAGGAGGGGACTGAAGCTTTCTTT | CSVGGQEGTEAFF
TRBJ1-4 | NA | 13 | TRBV30 | few | TGTGCCTCCAGGGGATCAACTAATGAAAAACTGTTTTTT | CASRGSTNEKLFF
TRBJ2-7 | NA | 13 | TRBV18 | NA | TGTGCCAGCTGTGTAAAGCAGGGGTACGAGCAGTACTTC | CASCVKQGYEQYF